These 17 T cell receptor beta chains originate from one sample sequenced in a study of cytomegalovirus exposure and HLA in healthy donors. PCR primers comprised 60 Vbeta and 13 Jbeta primers. Generated by immunoSEQ multiplex PCR, the TCRdb table keeps only in-frame clones and is missing some. The table records just over 150,000 clones, 82% of them present only once. Sequencing was carried out using PBMCs. The receptors come from a woman aged 50 to 65 in good health and CMV-seropositive.

The chain links TRBV4-1 to TRBJ1-5, with D perhaps TRBD1 (5 bases). This CDR3 spans 14 amino acids. Trimming stripped 4 bases from V and 5 bases from J, with 12 bases between. Germline lookup yields CDR1 MGHRA and CDR2 YSYEKL. The CDR3: CASSLQGSHQPQHF. CDR3 sequence (DNA): TGCGCCAGCAGCCTCCAGGGAAGTCATCAGCCCCAGCATTTT.

V and J are TRBV7-2 and TRBJ1-2, with a tentative D call TRBD1 (5 bases). The V gene's germline CDR1 is SGHTA and CDR2 FQGNSA. This CDR3 has 13 residues. V was trimmed by 1 base and J by 6 bases, leaving 9 bases between them. The CDR3 sequence: CASSLGGADGYTF. DNA of the CDR3: TGTGCCAGCAGCTTAGGGGGCGCCGATGGCTACACCTTC.

This chain links TRBV4-2 with TRBJ2-7; 10 nucleotides match TRBD2. The CDR3 has 14 amino acids. CDR1 and CDR2 from the germline V gene are LGHNA and YNFKEQ. The V and J ends lost 1 base and 6 bases, in that order; junction bases with no gene match: 3. CDR3 nucleotides: TGTGCCAGCAGCCAAGGGCTAGCGGGGGCCGAGCAGTACTTC. Protein: CASSQGLAGAEQYF.

V gene TRBV6-1 combines with J gene TRBJ1-5; TRBD1 agrees at 7 bases. CDR3 length: 15 amino acids. Germline values: CDR1 MNHNS, CDR2 SASEGT. V shed 7 bases and J 2 bases; nucleotides not matched to a gene: 8. CDR3 residues: CASIMDRSRNQPQHF. The CDR3, as DNA: TGTGCCAGCATTATGGACAGGTCACGCAATCAGCCCCAGCATTTT.

The gene calls are TRBV6-1 and TRBJ2-1; TRBD2 might be the D (6 bases). Between the trimmed V and J ends, which lost 2 bases and 8 bases, there was a span of 10 bases. CDR1 MNHNS and CDR2 SASEGT come from the germline V gene. The CDR3 has 13 amino acids. This CDR3 is CASSEWTTDEQFF. CDR3 nucleotide sequence: TGTGCCAGCAGTGAATGGACTACCGATGAGCAGTTCTTC.

This rearrangement joins TRBV12-5 to TRBJ2-2; 11 positions agree with TRBD1. The CDR3 sequence is 16 residues long. Losses at the gene ends were 4 bases for V and 4 bases for J; bases not matched to a gene: 5. Germline loops: CDR1 LGHNT, CDR2 FRNRAP. The CDR3 nucleotides read TGTGCTAGTGGTTATACAGGGACAGGGGGCACCGGGGAGCTGTTTTTT. The encoded protein is CASGYTGTGGTGELFF.

This clone was seen more than once but under ten times. This sequence joins TRBV19 and TRBJ1-1, with 8 bases identical to TRBD1. After removal of 3 bases from V and 5 bases from J, the junction contained 11 bases not matched to a gene. Germline V lookup: CDR1 LNHDA, CDR2 SQIVND (reference sequence). This CDR3 contains 16 residues. CDR3 in DNA: TGTGCCAGTAGTATTAGTCTCGGACAGGGTGGGACTGAAGCTTTCTTT. Translation gives CASSISLGQGGTEAFF.

This clone was detected only a few times. The V gene is TRBV6-6, the J gene TRBJ1-2; weak D call: TRBD1 (6 bases). The CDR3 loop spans 14 amino acids. Germline values: CDR1 MNHNY, CDR2 SVGAGI (reference sequence). V lost 2 bases to trimming and J lost 4 bases, with 11 bases between them. The DNA for the CDR3 is TGTGCCAGCAGTTACGTGCAGGGGTCCTATGGCTACACCTTC. It yields the protein CASSYVQGSYGYTF.

V usage is TRBV6-6 and J usage is TRBJ1-1; D is ambiguous. CDR3 size: 10 residues. V shed 10 bases and J shed 6 bases, with 9 bases lying between them. CDR1 is MNHNY, CDR2 SVGAGI, per germline (reference sequence). CDR3 residues: CATWEAEAFF. The CDR3 DNA is TGTGCCACCTGGGAGGCTGAAGCTTTCTTT.

This sequence joins TRBV2 and TRBJ1-6; a weak D match, TRBD1 (5 bases). CDR1 SNHLY and CDR2 FYNNEI come from the germline V gene. The CDR3 is 14 residues long. Trimming took 8 bases from V and 6 from J, leaving 14 bases between them. As DNA, the CDR3 is TGTGCCAGCCAGTCAGGGACTAGTAATTCACCCCTCCACTTT. Encoded protein: CASQSGTSNSPLHF.

CDR3 protein: CASSESWQGVNTEAFF. CDR3 DNA sequence: TGCGCCAGCAGTGAGTCGTGGCAGGGGGTGAACACTGAAGCTTTCTTT. The chain links TRBV10-2 to TRBJ1-1, with 7 bases aligning to TRBD1. V gave up 0 bases and J gave up 0 bases; unmatched junction bases: 4. Germline CDR1 is WSHSY and CDR2 is SAAADI. The CDR3 is made up of 16 amino acids.

This clone was detected once. This chain joins TRBV25-1 and TRBJ2-3; 7 bases agree with TRBD1. V was clipped by 4 bases and J by 2 bases; unmatched bases: 12. Germline CDR1 is MGHDK and CDR2 is SYGVNS. The CDR3 loop spans 17 amino acids. This CDR3 is CASSAATGTAVTDTQYF. The CDR3 DNA reads as TGTGCCAGCAGTGCCGCGACCGGGACAGCAGTCACAGATACGCAGTATTTT. The complete variable domain, with remaining parts taken from reference TRBV25-1 and TRBJ2-3, reads EADIYQTPRYLVIGTGKKITLECSQTMGHDKMYWYQQDPGMELHLIHYSYGVNSTEKGDLSSESTVSRIRTEHFPLTLESARPSHTSQYLCASSAATGTAVTDTQYFGPGTRLTVL.

In its sample, this clone was seen a few times. The CDR3 reads CASSYWGRGLYEQYF. The CDR3, as DNA: TGTGCCAGCAGTTACTGGGGCAGGGGTCTGTACGAGCAGTACTTC. J is TRBJ2-7 and V is TRBV6-5, with D possibly being TRBD1 (6 bases). The CDR3 runs 15 residues. V was clipped by 1 base and J by 4 bases, with 14 bases between them. The germline gives CDR1 MNHEY, CDR2 SVGAGI.

With regard to this clone: The CDR3 does not end in the conserved phenylalanine or tryptophan, so this is likely a read error. The DNA is left out, because the CDR3 cannot be placed on it with certainty; the CDR3 is given as TCRdb lists it. V is TRBV9 and J is TRBJ1-2. CDR1 SGDLS and CDR2 YYNGEE come from the germline V gene. The CDR3 is 17 residues long, counting both termini. This chain's CDR3 is CASSPGGGLATPSEFPI.

The CDR3 region has the DNA TGTGCCAGCTCTCGCGGGACTAGCGGGGGACCCAGCTCCTACAATGAGCAGTTCTTC. Protein product: CASSRGTSGGPSSYNEQFF. The chain is built from TRBV18 and TRBJ2-1, with 14 bases identical to TRBD2. This CDR3 has 19 amino acids. The J segment lost 0 bases and the V segment lost 6 bases, leaving 10 bases of the junction unmatched. Germline-derived CDR1 and CDR2 are KGHSH and LQKENI.

The rearrangement joins TRBV5-1 to TRBJ1-3, with 7 bases matching TRBD1. This CDR3 spans 15 amino acids. Looked up from germline, CDR1 is SGHRS and CDR2 is YFSETQ. Germline trimming cut 4 bases from V and 2 bases from J; bases unmatched to any gene: 6. The CDR3 sequence: CASSPDGQAGNTIYF. CDR3 in DNA: TGCGCCAGCAGCCCCGATGGACAGGCTGGAAACACCATATATTTT.

J is TRBJ2-5 and V is TRBV4-3, with TRBD2 as a possible D gene (6 bases). Germline lookup yields CDR1 LGHNA and CDR2 YSLEER. V gave up 0 bases and J gave up 2 bases, with 10 bases separating them. The CDR3 sequence is 15 residues long. DNA of the CDR3: TGCGCCAGCAGCCAAGATAGCGGCAGACAAGAGACCCAGTACTTC. Translation: CASSQDSGRQETQYF.